This record looks at one TCR beta chain sequence and its context. Its antigen is not yet known. No per-base quality is available; no much larger clone lies one base away. The record originates from a study of graft-versus-host responses after intestinal transplantation (dated by TCRdb to about 2021). Background on the whole study: Multivisceral, liver-intestinal, or isolated intestinal transplants were received by the recipients. All recipients received anti-thymocyte globulin induction followed by maintenance tacrolimus and steroids for roughly three years. After intestinal transplantation, graft-versus-host and host-versus-graft alloreactive T cell clones were followed in the graft, circulation and bone marrow using bulk TCR-beta CDR3 sequencing. To identify alloreactive clones, pre-transplant mixed lymphocyte reaction products were sequenced and then compared with unstimulated pre-transplant donor and recipient T cells. A cohort of about two dozen intestinal transplant recipients, including one retransplant, was enrolled, and a few patients lacking pretransplant specimens were excluded. Donor T cell macrochimerism was defined as a peak of at least 4% donor T cells among recipient peripheral blood mononuclear cells. Rather than being sequenced by the commercial service, samples from three later patients were sequenced in-house on an Illumina MiSeq and processed with MiXCR.

Library creation used the immunoSEQ multiplex PCR assay. For most patients, genomic DNA was isolated with the Qiagen DNeasy Blood and Tissue Kit and sent frozen to Adaptive Biotechnologies for TCR sequencing. For most patients, genomic DNA was subjected to high-throughput TCR-beta CDR3 sequencing by Adaptive Biotechnologies. As for the authors' bioinformatics: Adaptive's ImmunoSEQ software supplied the TCR sequencing data for about 18 patients, while MiXCR and VDJtools were used to process three other patients. To correct CD4 versus CD8 sorting errors, sequences present in both subsets at a frequency ratio below 5:1 were removed. CDR3 nucleotide sequences shared by donor and recipient were removed because the origin of these sequences could not be assigned. To count as alloreactive, a clone needed at least 2-fold expansion over unstimulated cells and a minimum CFSE-low frequency of 0.002% (template counts) or 0.001% (read counts). A clone was considered mappable if detected in the sequenced pre-transplant spleen, lymph node, or MLR CFSE-low populations of the donor or recipient. Cumulative frequency of alloreactive clones was calculated as a percentage of all sequences weighted by copy number. Held by TCRdb, this immuneACCESS table contains in-frame sequences only and omits some clones. Under half of the omission traces to an unresolved V gene where checked; the cause of the rest is unknown. The V and J calls and clone size come from that table; D and trimming were worked out from the DNA. The sample yields just under 65,000 clones; 90% were counted once. The top ten hold around 1.7% of the sample.

Results and caveats for the whole study, not just this receptor: Early after transplant, declines in HvG clones were associated with peak levels of circulating GvH clones. In patients with donor T cell macrochimerism, the allografts had high GvH to HvG T cell clonal ratios. The relatively low number and heterogeneity of intestinal transplant patients limited the conclusions. GvH clones were found in recipient bone marrow, and some of the GvH clones appeared earlier in ileal mucosa or blood, which is consistent with an intestinal mucosal origin.

Inclusive of the bounding cysteine and phenylalanine, the CDR3 is 13 residues long. Only the CDR3 portion is preserved as DNA: 39 bases, with reading frame beginning at the first base. CDR1 and CDR2 are read off the germline V gene as MRHNA and SNTAGT. V sheds 8 bases and J sheds 4 bases, leaving 12 bases between their ends. The time point tag for this specimen amounts to: cells obtained before transplantation from donor or recipient. CD3+CD4+ and CD3+CD8+ populations were FACS-sorted from unstimulated pre-transplant donor and recipient cells taken from spleen or lymph nodes. The chain joins TRBV6-4 to TRBJ2-1, and the D gene may be TRBD1, 6 bases matching. The specimen was unstimulated CD8+ T cells sorted from spleen or lymph node cells, collected before transplant. The source of this sequence is a human donor who was the organ donor for an intestinal transplant. The base sequence is TGTGCCAGCTCAAGGACAGAATACAATGAGCAGTTCTTC. It translates as CASSRTEYNEQFF.